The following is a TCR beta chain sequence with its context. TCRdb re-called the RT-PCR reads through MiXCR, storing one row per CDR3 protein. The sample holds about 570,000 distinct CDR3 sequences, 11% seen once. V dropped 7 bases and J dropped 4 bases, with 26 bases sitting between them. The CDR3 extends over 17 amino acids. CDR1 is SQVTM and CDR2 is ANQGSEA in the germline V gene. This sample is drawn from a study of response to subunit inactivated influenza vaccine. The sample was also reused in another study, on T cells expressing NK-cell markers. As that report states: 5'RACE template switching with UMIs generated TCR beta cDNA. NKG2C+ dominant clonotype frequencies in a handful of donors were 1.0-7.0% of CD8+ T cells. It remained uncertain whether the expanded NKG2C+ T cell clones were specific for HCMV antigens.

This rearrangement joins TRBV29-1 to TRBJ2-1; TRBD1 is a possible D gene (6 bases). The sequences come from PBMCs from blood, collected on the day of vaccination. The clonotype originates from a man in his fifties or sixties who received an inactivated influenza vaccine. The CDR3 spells CSAQLPLGRGKYNEQFF. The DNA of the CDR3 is TGCAGCGCCCAACTTCCTCTGGGCAGGGGAAAATACAATGAGCAGTTCTTC.